This T cell receptor beta chain originates from a study of T cell responses to AZD1222 COVID-19 vaccine. Using immunoSEQ multiplex PCR, the repertoire was profiled, and TCRdb retains in-frame clones only, with some absent. The table has some 140,000 clones, roughly 90% seen once. The sequences come from peripheral blood, collected on day 0 of AZD1222 vaccination. This receptor was taken from an adult in good health.

The CDR3 DNA follows: TGCGCCAGCAGCCAAGTGGGACTAGCAGCAGAGACCCAGTACTTC. It translates to CASSQVGLAAETQYF. The chain joins TRBV4-1 to TRBJ2-5; 9 nucleotides line up with TRBD2. The J segment lost 4 bases and the V segment lost 1 base, leaving 4 bases of the junction unmatched. Germline CDR1 is MGHRA and CDR2 is YSYEKL. The CDR3 consists of 15 residues.